These T cell receptor beta chains were read from a single sample in a study of T cell repertoires in cytomegalovirus infection. Each CDR3 protein gets one entry after TCRdb re-called the reads with MiXCR. The sample holds 170,000 or so distinct CDR3 sequences, approximately 15% seen once. The sample comprised PBMCs. Receptors originate from a human donor in good health (CMV status not recorded). Some clones in this sample may be carry-over from other donors' samples. CDR3s include the opening cysteine and the closing phenylalanine or tryptophan. The order of the fields is CDR3 DNA, CDR3 protein, D gene, clone size, V gene, J gene. D genes are given only for firm matches. Part of the rows lack a size; the others show once, few, many or a class for expanded clones.

CDR3nt: TGTGCCAGCAGTTTGGTTCAAGCGGGAGATAAAAACATTCAGTACTTC
CDR3aa: CASSLVQAGDKNIQYF
d_gene: TRBD2
abundance: many
v_gene: TRBV28
j_gene: TRBJ2-4

CDR3nt: TGCGCCAGCAGCCAAATAATGGCTGGCGAGCAGTACTTC
CDR3aa: CASSQIMAGEQYF
d_gene: .
abundance: few
v_gene: TRBV4-3
j_gene: TRBJ2-7

CDR3nt: TGCAGCGTCTCCGGGGGGGGAGAGGGCAATGAGCAGTTCTTC
CDR3aa: CSVSGGGEGNEQFF
d_gene: TRBD2
abundance: .
v_gene: TRBV29-1
j_gene: TRBJ2-1

CDR3nt: TGTGCCAGCAGCTTTCAAGGGGGCTCCTACGAGCAGTACTTC
CDR3aa: CASSFQGGSYEQYF
d_gene: .
abundance: many
v_gene: TRBV7-9
j_gene: TRBJ2-7

CDR3nt: TGTGCCAGCAGCTTAGCGCTAGGACAGGGCATGAACACTGAAGCTTTCTTT
CDR3aa: CASSLALGQGMNTEAFF
d_gene: TRBD1
abundance: once
v_gene: TRBV7-6
j_gene: TRBJ1-1

CDR3nt: TGTGCCAGCACCCTCCGGGACTTAGTCTACAATGAGCAGTTCTTC
CDR3aa: CASTLRDLVYNEQFF
d_gene: .
abundance: many
v_gene: TRBV28
j_gene: TRBJ2-1

CDR3nt: TGCGCCAGCAGCTTGCTACCCCGGGACGGCGGCACTGAAGCTTTCTTT
CDR3aa: CASSLLPRDGGTEAFF
d_gene: .
abundance: .
v_gene: TRBV5-1
j_gene: TRBJ1-1

CDR3nt: TGTGCCAGCAGTTACTCAATGGACAGGGCTAATTCACCCCTCCACTTT
CDR3aa: CASSYSMDRANSPLHF
d_gene: TRBD1
abundance: .
v_gene: TRBV6-6
j_gene: TRBJ1-6

CDR3nt: TGTGCCAGCAGTGAAGCGGAGCGGGGGGCCACAGATACGCAGTATTTT
CDR3aa: CASSEAERGATDTQYF
d_gene: TRBD2
abundance: many
v_gene: TRBV6-1
j_gene: TRBJ2-3

CDR3nt: TGTGCCAGCAGTTTAGACACATACAATCAGCCCCAGCATTTT
CDR3aa: CASSLDTYNQPQHF
d_gene: .
abundance: many
v_gene: TRBV28
j_gene: TRBJ1-5

CDR3nt: TGTGCCAGCAGCCAAACCACCGGGACAGGGGTACAAGAGACCCAGTACTTC
CDR3aa: CASSQTTGTGVQETQYF
d_gene: TRBD1
abundance: many
v_gene: TRBV4-2
j_gene: TRBJ2-5

CDR3nt: TGTGCCAGCAGCTGGACGCTCTCTGGGGCCAACGTCCTGACTTTC
CDR3aa: CASSWTLSGANVLTF
d_gene: .
abundance: few
v_gene: TRBV5-4
j_gene: TRBJ2-6

CDR3nt: TGCGCCAGCAGCCAAGATTTGGGGTATAATTCACCCCTCCACTTT
CDR3aa: CASSQDLGYNSPLHF
d_gene: .
abundance: .
v_gene: TRBV4-3
j_gene: TRBJ1-6

CDR3nt: TGCGCCAGCAGACCCCCGACAGAGGGGGGACGGGAGACCCAGTACTTC
CDR3aa: CASRPPTEGGRETQYF
d_gene: .
abundance: few
v_gene: TRBV23-1
j_gene: TRBJ2-5

CDR3nt: TGTGCCAGCAGCCCTAGAGGACGGGTTAATGAAAAACTGTTTTTT
CDR3aa: CASSPRGRVNEKLFF
d_gene: .
abundance: many
v_gene: TRBV7-2
j_gene: TRBJ1-4

CDR3nt: TGTGCCAGCAGCTTACAGGGGATCACAGATACGCAGTATTTT
CDR3aa: CASSLQGITDTQYF
d_gene: .
abundance: many
v_gene: TRBV7-2
j_gene: TRBJ2-3

CDR3nt: TGTGCTAGTGGTTTGAAGGGGACAGAAGGCTACACCTTC
CDR3aa: CASGLKGTEGYTF
d_gene: TRBD1
abundance: .
v_gene: TRBV12-5
j_gene: TRBJ1-2

CDR3nt: TGTGCCAGCAGCTTTAGGTTCTTGAACACTGAAGCTTTCTTT
CDR3aa: CASSFRFLNTEAFF
d_gene: .
abundance: .
v_gene: TRBV5-6
j_gene: TRBJ1-1

CDR3nt: TGTGCCAGCAGCTTAAAGTCCCCGAATCAGCCCCAGCATTTT
CDR3aa: CASSLKSPNQPQHF
d_gene: .
abundance: many
v_gene: TRBV12-3/TRBV12-4
j_gene: TRBJ1-5

CDR3nt: TGTGCCACCAGCAGAGATGTAGCAGGGCCCGGGGAGCTGTTTTTT
CDR3aa: CATSRDVAGPGELFF
d_gene: .
abundance: few
v_gene: TRBV15
j_gene: TRBJ2-2

CDR3nt: TGCGCCAGCAGCCAAGAAGCGACAGACTTAAACTATGGCTACACCTTC
CDR3aa: CASSQEATDLNYGYTF
d_gene: .
abundance: many
v_gene: TRBV4-1
j_gene: TRBJ1-2

CDR3nt: TGTGCCAGCAGCCAGGCCGCGGGCCCCGATAATTCACCCCTCCACTTT
CDR3aa: CASSQAAGPDNSPLHF
d_gene: .
abundance: many
v_gene: TRBV28
j_gene: TRBJ1-6

CDR3nt: TGTGCCAGCAGTGAAGGACAGGGGAATGAGCAGTTCTTC
CDR3aa: CASSEGQGNEQFF
d_gene: TRBD1
abundance: .
v_gene: TRBV6-1
j_gene: TRBJ2-1

CDR3nt: TGTGCCAGCAGTCCCCGCCAGGCCCGAGATGGCTACACCTTC
CDR3aa: CASSPRQARDGYTF
d_gene: .
abundance: .
v_gene: TRBV6-6
j_gene: TRBJ1-2

CDR3nt: TGTGCCAGCAGCTTAATCGGCAGGGTTGAAGCTTTCTTT
CDR3aa: CASSLIGRVEAFF
d_gene: .
abundance: many
v_gene: TRBV7-2
j_gene: TRBJ1-1

CDR3nt: TGTGCCAGCAGTGGGGTCGTCTACGAGCAGTACTTC
CDR3aa: CASSGVVYEQYF
d_gene: .
abundance: many
v_gene: TRBV12-3/TRBV12-4
j_gene: TRBJ2-7

CDR3nt: TGTGCCAGCAGTGAACAGGGCTCTAATGAAAAACTGTTTTTT
CDR3aa: CASSEQGSNEKLFF
d_gene: .
abundance: .
v_gene: TRBV12-3/TRBV12-4
j_gene: TRBJ1-4

CDR3nt: TGTGCCAGCAGTTTTCAGACAGGGGGGGAGCAGTACTTC
CDR3aa: CASSFQTGGEQYF
d_gene: TRBD1
abundance: many
v_gene: TRBV12-3/TRBV12-4
j_gene: TRBJ2-7

CDR3nt: TGCGCCAGCAGCCATTCCCGGGACAGGGCTATGAACACTGAAGCTTTCTTT
CDR3aa: CASSHSRDRAMNTEAFF
d_gene: TRBD1
abundance: many
v_gene: TRBV4-1
j_gene: TRBJ1-1

CDR3nt: TGTGCCAGCAGCTTATTGTCGCACTCCTACGAGCAGTACTTC
CDR3aa: CASSLLSHSYEQYF
d_gene: .
abundance: .
v_gene: TRBV7-6
j_gene: TRBJ2-7

CDR3nt: TGTGCCAGCAGCCCTGGACGGGAGGGTGAAGCTTTCTTT
CDR3aa: CASSPGREGEAFF
d_gene: .
abundance: many
v_gene: TRBV7-2
j_gene: TRBJ1-1